The clone carrying this TCR beta chain was recorded at least ten times. RNA transcripts gave rise to amplified TCR beta CDR3 regions. TCR CDR3 underwent first-round RT-PCR with the HTBI primer set. TCRdb passed the multiplex PCR reads through MiXCR, listing each CDR3 protein once. Seen here are about 400,000 distinct CDR3 sequences, roughly 14% observed once, and the top ten hold roughly an eighth. Germline lookup yields CDR1 MNHEY and CDR2 SMNVEV (reference sequence). Unmatched junction bases numbered 16, after V lost 6 bases and J lost 6 bases. CDR3 length equals 16 residues. This entry belongs to a study of T cells in Graves' hyperthyroidism and ophthalmopathy. Patients were excluded because of uncontrolled infection, other autoimmune disease, pregnancy or lactation.

J is TRBJ1-2 and V is TRBV27, with 7 positions matching TRBD1. Input material: blood. The source is a young man with Graves' ophthalmopathy. CDR3 amino acids: CASRVPGQSPPHGYTF. CDR3 bases: TGTGCCAGCAGAGTGCCGGGACAGTCCCCACCTCATGGCTACACCTTC.